Presented here are 12 T cell receptor beta chains from one specimen sequenced in a study of shared clonotypes between healthy human individuals. This table comes from immunoSEQ multiplex PCR, and its TCRdb copy is limited to in-frame clones, with some not included. In the table there are more than 850,000 clones, around three quarters of which are singletons. Sequenced material: memory CD4+ T cells from PBMCs. Specified subset: CD45RA-negative fraction. All receptors come from a man between 18 and 29 years old in good health. Some clones in this sample may be carry-over from other donors' samples.

V usage is TRBV7-2 and J usage is TRBJ2-2, with D perhaps matching TRBD1 (5 bases). The ends were cut back, 5 bases at V and 6 bases at J, with 16 bases in the middle. CDR1 and CDR2 (germline): SGHTA, FQGNSA. This CDR3 is 15 amino acids long. For the CDR3, the DNA is TGTGCCAGCAGCACGCTGCAGGGCTGGCCCGGGGAGCTGTTTTTT. Amino acid sequence: CASSTLQGWPGELFF.

V is TRBV4-3 and J is TRBJ2-1; 10 bases align to TRBD2. With V trimmed by 2 bases and J by 2 bases, 0 bases remained unmatched. The CDR3 consists of 15 residues. The V gene's germline CDR1 is LGHNA and CDR2 YSLEER. CDR3 sequence (DNA): TGCGCCAGCAGCCAAACTAGCGGGACCTACAATGAGCAGTTCTTC. Amino acid sequence: CASSQTSGTYNEQFF.

The chain uses TRBV6-5 and TRBJ1-5; D perhaps matches TRBD1 (5 bases). The CDR3 is 15 residues long. Trimming stripped 6 bases from V and 4 bases from J, with 16 bases between. Germline V CDR1 and CDR2: MNHEY, SVGAGI. The CDR3 DNA is TGTGCCAGCAGCGGACAAGAGTGGTTTAATCAGCCCCAGCATTTT. Translation: CASSGQEWFNQPQHF.

CDR3 sequence: CASSQDRTSRDEQYF. CDR3 bases: TGCGCCAGCAGCCAAGATAGGACTAGCAGGGACGAGCAGTACTTC. The chain employs TRBV4-1 and TRBJ2-7, with TRBD2 matching 8 bases. V trimming: 0 bases; J trimming: 5 bases; junction bases outside the gene matches: 6. The CDR3 has 15 amino acids. CDR1 and CDR2 (germline): MGHRA, YSYEKL.

V is TRBV6-5 and J is TRBJ2-1; 12 nucleotides align to TRBD2. The V gene's germline CDR1 is MNHEY and CDR2 SVGAGI. Trimming removed 0 bases from V and 8 bases from J; junction bases left unmatched: 5. The CDR3 contains 16 residues. CDR3 residues: CASSYSQTSGRYEQFF. The CDR3 DNA follows: TGTGCCAGCAGTTACTCCCAGACTAGCGGGAGATATGAGCAGTTCTTC.

V usage is TRBV7-8 and J usage is TRBJ2-3, with a tentative D call TRBD2 (6 bases). This CDR3 has 16 amino acids. Germline V lookup: CDR1 SGHVS, CDR2 FQNEAQ. V gave up 4 bases and J gave up 1 base, with 15 bases separating them. The CDR3 here is CASSYNRDSGTDTQYF. CDR3 nucleotides: TGTGCCAGCAGCTACAACCGGGACTCGGGCACAGATACGCAGTATTTT. The whole variable domain, remainder taken from reference TRBV7-8 and TRBJ2-3, is GAGVSQSPRYKVAKRGQDVALRCDPISGHVSLFWYQQALGQGPEFLTYFQNEAQLDKSGLPSDRFFAERPEGSVSTLKIQRTQQEDSAVYLCASSYNRDSGTDTQYFGPGTRLTVL.

V is TRBV18 and J is TRBJ1-5; 7 bases fit TRBD1. The V gene's germline CDR1 is KGHSH and CDR2 LQKENI. The CDR3 totals 15 residues. The trim removed 6 bases at V and 3 bases at J, leaving 8 bases unmatched. The CDR3 region has the DNA TGTGCCAGCTCCCGTGGACAGGTAGACAATCAGCCCCAGCATTTT. The encoded protein is CASSRGQVDNQPQHF.

The rearrangement uses TRBV6-5 and TRBJ2-7; D is possibly TRBD1 or TRBD2 (5 bases each). Trimming left V 7 bases short and J 1 base short, with 14 bases between. Germline values: CDR1 MNHEY, CDR2 SVGAGI. The CDR3 is 14 amino acids. The CDR3 DNA is TGTGCCAGCAAGAGAGGGGAATTGTCCTACGAGCAGTACTTC. Translating gives CASKRGELSYEQYF.

This clone was counted a single time. The rearrangement links TRBV27 to TRBJ2-7; D might be TRBD1 (7 bases). Germline-derived CDR1 and CDR2 are MNHEY and SMNVEV (reference sequence). There are 16 residues in the CDR3. Trimming took 6 bases from V and 3 from J, leaving 21 bases between them. The CDR3 loop is CASSPSPGQGGYEQYF. CDR3 bases: TGTGCCAGCAGCCCCTCCCCGGGTCAGGGGGGCTACGAGCAGTACTTC.

A few counts support this clone. The chain links TRBV5-1 to TRBJ2-6; 10 positions match TRBD1. The V segment lost 4 bases and the J segment 2 bases; nucleotides outside the gene matches: 27. This CDR3 contains 24 residues. Germline CDR1 reads SGHRS; CDR2 reads YFSETQ. For the CDR3, the DNA is TGCGCCAGCAGCCCATCTCGTCTGGGTTTGGCGGGGGACAGGGGAATTGCTGGGGCCAACGTCCTGACTTTC. Its translation is CASSPSRLGLAGDRGIAGANVLTF.

The chain joins TRBV6-5 to TRBJ2-5, with D possibly matching TRBD2 (6 bases). From germline, CDR1 is MNHEY and CDR2 SVGAGI. This CDR3 is built from 14 residues. Trimming pared 7 bases from V and 1 base from J, leaving 13 bases between. The CDR3 loop reads CASTSPTSQETQYF. CDR3 in DNA: TGTGCCAGCACGTCGCCGACTAGCCAAGAGACCCAGTACTTC.

This clone was recorded many times. The rearrangement links TRBV27 to TRBJ2-1; 10 nucleotides line up with TRBD2. CDR1 and CDR2 (germline): MNHEY, SMNVEV (reference sequence). V lost 6 bases and J lost 7; bases outside the gene matches: 9. The CDR3 consists of 15 residues. CDR3 protein: CASSLLAGWRNEQFF. The CDR3 coding sequence is TGTGCCAGCAGCTTACTAGCGGGATGGAGGAATGAGCAGTTCTTC.